The present T cell receptor (beta chain) was sequenced within a study of T cell responses to AZD1222 COVID-19 vaccine. Regarding the study as a whole: AZD1222 recipients seropositive at baseline numbered only six or seven. Spike as a whole was targeted by vaccine-associated CD4 TCRs, dominant at 160-218 and 743-854.

A word on this clone: Antigen: not known.

The CDR3 sequence is 11 residues long. Trimming removed 6 bases from V and 8 bases from J; junction bases left unmatched: 4. Looked up from germline, CDR1 is GTSNPN and CDR2 is SVGIG (reference sequence). Repertoires were generated with immunoSEQ multiplex PCR, while TCRdb's copy carries only in-frame clones and drops some. Of over 100,000 clones listed, approximately 90% were seen once; the top ten hold roughly 2.3%. The starting material was peripheral blood, obtained on day 0 of AZD1222 vaccination. V is TRBV30 and J is TRBJ2-3; 8 positions match TRBD2. The source of this sequence is an adult in good health. This chain's CDR3 is CACYGGATQYF. CDR3 sequence (DNA): TGTGCCTGCTACGGGGGGGCTACGCAGTATTTT.